Below are 21 T cell receptor beta chains sequenced from a single sample in a study of T-cell reconstitution after alpha-beta-depleted transplantation in children. The TCRbeta library was prepared with unique molecular identifiers. A single record per CDR3 protein comes from TCRdb applying MiXCR to the PCR reads. The data contain over 85,000 distinct CDR3 sequences, 10% of them singletons. Sequencing used PBMCs from the stem cell graft donor, obtained from the stem cell graft. These receptors all come from a human donor who donated a stem cell graft to a child with acute lymphoblastic leukemia.

This clonotype was seen at least ten times. This chain uses TRBV7-2 with TRBJ2-1; D may be TRBD1 (6 bases). V was shortened by 1 base and J by 8 bases, with 18 bases between the two germline ends. The CDR3 extends over 16 amino acids. Germline lookup yields CDR1 SGHTA and CDR2 FQGNSA. The CDR3 DNA reads TGTGCCAGCAGCTTAGTTCAGGGGTCGATGACCGATGAGCAGTTCTTC. Translated, it gives CASSLVQGSMTDEQFF. The full variable domain, completed using reference TRBV7-2 and TRBJ2-1, is GAGVSQSPSNKVTEKGKDVELRCDPISGHTALYWYRQSLGQGLEFLIYFQGNSAPDKSGLPSDRFSAERTGGSVSTLTIQRTQQEDSAVYLCASSLVQGSMTDEQFFGPGTRLTVL.

In its sample, this clonotype was seen a few times. The chain is built from TRBV20-1 and TRBJ1-5; 9 bases line up with TRBD1. The J segment lost 4 bases and the V segment lost 3 bases, leaving 7 bases of the junction unmatched. There are 15 residues in the CDR3. The germline gives CDR1 DFQATT, CDR2 SNEGSKA (reference sequence). The CDR3 sequence: CSARRTGVDNQPQHF. The CDR3 DNA reads TGCAGTGCTAGGCGGACAGGGGTAGATAATCAGCCCCAGCATTTT.

The chain combines TRBV23-1 with TRBJ1-3; D gene ambiguous. TRBV23-1 is an ORF; its function is uncertain. Trimming removed 0 bases from V and 4 bases from J, with 10 bases in between. The CDR3 totals 15 residues. The CDR3 reads CASSQSSCGGNTIYF. In DNA, the CDR3 is TGCGCCAGCAGTCAATCAAGCTGTGGGGGAAACACCATATATTTT.

This clonotype was recorded many times. This chain joins TRBV12-3 or TRBV12-4 and TRBJ2-7, with D tentatively TRBD2 (6 bases). This CDR3 spans 14 amino acids. The V end was cut by 3 bases, the J end by 5 bases, with 14 bases between. CDR3 in amino acids: CASSLRDPGDEQYF. CDR3 nucleotides: TGTGCCAGCAGTTTGAGGGACCCGGGGGACGAGCAGTACTTC.

On this clonotype itself: A much larger clone sits a single nucleotide away, making a read error possible. The chain employs TRBV7-2 and TRBJ1-6, with no clear D. Trimming took 5 bases from V and 10 from J, leaving 15 bases between them. The length of the CDR3 is 14 residues. Germline V gives CDR1 SGHTA, CDR2 FQGNSA. The CDR3 loop is CASSPGFTESPLHF. CDR3 in DNA: TGTGCCAGCAGCCCCGGGTTCACGGAGTCACCCCTCCACTTT.

At least ten counts were recorded for this clonotype. The genes are TRBV6-5 and TRBJ2-3, with TRBD2 matching 9 bases. The CDR3 totals 15 residues. CDR1 is MNHEY and CDR2 is SVGAGI in the germline V gene. V was clipped by 2 bases and J by 4 bases; unmatched bases: 4. Here the CDR3 DNA reads TGTGCCAGCAGTTACGCTAGCGGGGTAGCAGATACGCAGTATTTT. Encoded protein: CASSYASGVADTQYF.

At least ten counts were recorded for this clonotype. The rearrangement joins TRBV7-2 to TRBJ2-5, with a weak D call TRBD1 (7 bases). The CDR3 covers 13 residues. The germline V and J ends were trimmed by 3 bases and 5 bases, with 10 bases remaining between them. Germline V gene data show CDR1 as SGHTA and CDR2 as FQGNSA. This chain's CDR3 is CASSFAGQETQYF. CDR3 DNA: TGTGCCAGCAGCTTTGCGGGACAGGAGACCCAGTACTTC.

Many counts were recorded for this clonotype. The chain recombines TRBV12-3 or TRBV12-4 with TRBJ1-6; the match to TRBD1 covers 8 bases. This CDR3 is built from 14 residues. V lost 5 bases to trimming and J lost 7 bases; unmatched junction nucleotides: 4. The CDR3 reads CASSSRQGNSPLHF. The CDR3 DNA reads as TGTGCCAGCAGTAGTAGACAGGGGAATTCACCCCTCCACTTT.

Ten or more counts support this clonotype. The rearrangement joins TRBV7-8 to TRBJ2-3, with D possibly TRBD1 on 6 matching bases. CDR1 is SGHVS, CDR2 FQNEAQ, per germline. The CDR3 extends over 14 amino acids. Trimming took 2 bases from V and 1 from J, leaving 7 bases between them. The CDR3 loop reads CASSLSGGTDTQYF. The CDR3 bases are TGTGCCAGCAGCTTATCAGGGGGCACAGATACGCAGTATTTT.

This clonotype was counted ten times or more. The CDR3 loop reads CASSFGRGSYNEQFF. The CDR3 nucleotides are TGTGCCAGCAGTTTTGGCAGGGGCTCCTACAATGAGCAGTTCTTC. The chain carries TRBV12-3 or TRBV12-4 and TRBJ2-1; D may be TRBD1 (6 bases). V lost 3 bases, J lost 0 bases, and 9 bases lay in between. There are 15 residues in the CDR3.

Concerning this clonotype itself: A read error is possible here, since a much larger clone lies one base away. CDR3 loop: CASSLDWDCRQYF. Here the CDR3 DNA reads TGTGCCAGCAGCCTTGATTGGGACTGCCGGCAGTATTTT. V is TRBV3-1 and J is TRBJ2-3; D perhaps matches TRBD2 (6 bases). There are 13 residues in the CDR3. Germline CDR1 is LGHDT and CDR2 is YNNKEL (reference sequence). Trimming pared 4 bases from V and 11 bases from J, leaving 16 bases between.

This clonotype was observed many times. The rearrangement joins TRBV5-1 to TRBJ2-2; possible D gene TRBD1, 6 bases. Germline-derived CDR1 and CDR2 are SGHRS and YFSETQ. V was shortened by 5 bases and J by 0 bases, with 14 bases between the two germline ends. CDR3 length: 16 amino acids. CDR3 loop: CASSLDSQANTGELFF. CDR3 nucleotides: TGCGCCAGCAGTCTGGACAGTCAGGCGAACACCGGGGAGCTGTTTTTT.

This clonotype was recorded many times. V usage is TRBV29-1 and J usage is TRBJ2-6; no reliable D call. Germline CDR1 reads SQVTM; CDR2 reads ANQGSEA. Between the trimmed V and J ends, which lost 4 bases and 0 bases, there was a span of 4 bases. The CDR3 runs to 13 residues. This CDR3 reads CSVVGSGANVLTF. The DNA of the CDR3 is TGCAGCGTTGTGGGCTCTGGGGCCAACGTCCTGACTTTC.

This clonotype came up many times. J is TRBJ2-7 and V is TRBV11-2; D remains ambiguous. The V end was cut by 3 bases, the J end by 1 base, with 10 bases between. The CDR3 is 14 residues long. Germline assignment: CDR1 SGHAT and CDR2 FQNNGV. CDR3 sequence: CASSFGRSSYEQYF. The CDR3 DNA follows: TGTGCCAGCAGCTTCGGACGGAGTTCCTACGAGCAGTACTTC.

The table lists this clonotype with many counts. CDR3 in amino acids: CSASPRQSTDTQYF. The CDR3 bases are TGCAGTGCTAGTCCGCGACAGAGCACAGATACGCAGTATTTT. The genes are TRBV20-1 and TRBJ2-3; D perhaps matches TRBD1 (5 bases). V was pared by 3 bases and J by 0 bases, with 10 bases between. The CDR3 runs to 14 residues. Germline values: CDR1 DFQATT, CDR2 SNEGSKA (reference sequence).

The chain is built from TRBV29-1 and TRBJ1-1, with D possibly being TRBD1 (6 bases). This CDR3 region has 19 residues. V was clipped by 2 bases and J by 0 bases, with 25 bases between them. Germline V gives CDR1 SQVTM, CDR2 ANQGSEA. The CDR3 nucleotides read TGCAGCGTTGAACCGGAGTACAGGACAGACTTTTTTATGAACACTGAAGCTTTCTTT. Its protein is CSVEPEYRTDFFMNTEAFF.

In this sample, this clonotype turned up many times. The chain combines TRBV12-3 or TRBV12-4 with TRBJ1-3; D not certain. The CDR3 contains 15 residues. Trimming pared 5 bases from V and 0 bases from J, leaving 11 bases between. The CDR3 bases are TGTGCCAGCAGTCCGGAGACTGTCTCTGGAAACACCATATATTTT. It encodes CASSPETVSGNTIYF.

Ten or more counts support this clonotype. This chain connects TRBV12-3 or TRBV12-4 to TRBJ2-3; possibly TRBD2 for D (5 bases). This CDR3 has 14 residues. The V end lost 0 bases, the J end lost 7 bases, and 11 bases lay between the germline ends. CDR3 loop: CASSLAAWEHTQYF. CDR3 coding DNA: TGTGCCAGCAGTTTAGCGGCGTGGGAGCATACGCAGTATTTT.

At least ten counts were recorded for this clonotype. The chain has TRBV7-9 and TRBJ2-7, with 7 nucleotides matching TRBD2. The CDR3 extends over 15 amino acids. Per the germline V gene, CDR1 is SEHNR and CDR2 is FQNEAQ (reference sequence). V lost 1 base to trimming and J lost 3 bases; unmatched junction nucleotides: 6. CDR3 DNA sequence: TGTGCCAGCAGCTTAGTGGGAGGGATATTCTACGAGCAGTACTTC. It is translated as CASSLVGGIFYEQYF.

Points on this clonotype: This may be a read error: a much more frequent sequence differs by one nucleotide. The CDR3 does not close with the conserved phenylalanine or tryptophan, likely indicating a read error. This chain connects TRBV4-1 to TRBJ1-1, with 10 bases fitting TRBD1. Germline CDR1 is MGHRA and CDR2 is YSYEKL. Trimming cost V 3 bases and J 6 bases; bases outside gene matches: 10. The CDR3 spans 16 residues. CDR3 region: CASSQTGGYPQPEAFL. DNA of the CDR3: TGCGCCAGCAGCCAGACAGGGGGCTATCCCCAGCCTGAAGCTTTCTTG.

This clonotype was seen repeatedly, ten times or more. V usage is TRBV23-1 and J usage is TRBJ2-7, with a possible D match to TRBD2 (5 bases). TRBV23-1 is flagged as an ORF with uncertain function. This CDR3 region has 14 residues. V lost 9 bases and J 0 bases, leaving 15 bases between the germline ends. The CDR3 reads CARSAAGSSYEQYF. Here the CDR3 DNA reads TGCGCCAGATCAGCGGCAGGCTCCTCCTACGAGCAGTACTTC.